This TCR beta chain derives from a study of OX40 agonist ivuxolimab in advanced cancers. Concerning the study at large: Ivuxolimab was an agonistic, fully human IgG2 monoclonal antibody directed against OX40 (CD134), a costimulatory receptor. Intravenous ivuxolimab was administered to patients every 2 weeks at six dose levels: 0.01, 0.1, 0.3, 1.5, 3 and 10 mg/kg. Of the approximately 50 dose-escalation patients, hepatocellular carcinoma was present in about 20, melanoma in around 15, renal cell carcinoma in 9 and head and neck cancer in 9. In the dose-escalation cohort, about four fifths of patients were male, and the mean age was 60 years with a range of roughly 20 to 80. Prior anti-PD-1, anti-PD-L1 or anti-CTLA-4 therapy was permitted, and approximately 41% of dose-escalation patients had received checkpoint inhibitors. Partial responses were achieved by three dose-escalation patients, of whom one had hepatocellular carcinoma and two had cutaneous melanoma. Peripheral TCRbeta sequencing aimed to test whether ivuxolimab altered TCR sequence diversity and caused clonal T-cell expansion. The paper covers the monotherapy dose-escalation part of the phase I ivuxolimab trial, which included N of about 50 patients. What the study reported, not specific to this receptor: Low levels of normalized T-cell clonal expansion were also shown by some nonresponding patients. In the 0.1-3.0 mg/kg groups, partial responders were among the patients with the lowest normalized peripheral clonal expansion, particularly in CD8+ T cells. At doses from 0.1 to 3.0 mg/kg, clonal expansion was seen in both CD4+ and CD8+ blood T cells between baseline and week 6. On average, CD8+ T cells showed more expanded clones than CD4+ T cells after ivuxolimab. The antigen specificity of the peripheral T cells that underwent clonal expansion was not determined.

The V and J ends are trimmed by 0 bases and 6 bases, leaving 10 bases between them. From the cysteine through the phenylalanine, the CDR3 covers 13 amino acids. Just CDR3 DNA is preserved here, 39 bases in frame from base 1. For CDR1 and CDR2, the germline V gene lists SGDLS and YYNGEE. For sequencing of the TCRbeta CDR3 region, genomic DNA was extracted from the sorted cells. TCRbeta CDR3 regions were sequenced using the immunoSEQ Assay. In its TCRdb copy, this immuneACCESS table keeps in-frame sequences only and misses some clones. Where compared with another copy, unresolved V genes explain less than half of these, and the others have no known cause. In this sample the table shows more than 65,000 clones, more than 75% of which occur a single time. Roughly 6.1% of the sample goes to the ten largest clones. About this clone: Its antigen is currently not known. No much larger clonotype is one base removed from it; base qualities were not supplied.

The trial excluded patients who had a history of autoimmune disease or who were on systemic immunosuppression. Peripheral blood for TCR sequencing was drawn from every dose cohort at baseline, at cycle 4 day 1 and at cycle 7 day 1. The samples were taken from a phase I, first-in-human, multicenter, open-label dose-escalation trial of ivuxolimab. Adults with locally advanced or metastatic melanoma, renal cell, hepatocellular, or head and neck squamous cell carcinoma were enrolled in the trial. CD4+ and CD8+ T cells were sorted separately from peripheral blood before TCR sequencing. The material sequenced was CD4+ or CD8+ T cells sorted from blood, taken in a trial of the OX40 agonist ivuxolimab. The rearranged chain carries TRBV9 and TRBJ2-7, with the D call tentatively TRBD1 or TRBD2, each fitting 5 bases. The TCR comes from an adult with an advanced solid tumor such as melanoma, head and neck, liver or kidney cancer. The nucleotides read TGTGCCAGCAGCGTAGGTTCAGGGACCGAGCAGTACTTC. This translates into CASSVGSGTEQYF.